By share, the clone carrying this T cell receptor (beta chain) ranks as hyperexpanded. The record originates from a study of sequential checkpoint blockade in melanoma. In the study overall: DNA from 91 pretreatment tumor samples underwent TCRβ immunosequencing. Some 22 patients had tumor biopsies before treatment and at week 13.

Clones were read by immunoSEQ multiplex PCR, and TCRdb kept only the in-frame ones, dropping some. The sample carries around 420 clones, approximately 25% recorded once. The CDR3 length is 13 residues. Germline lookup yields CDR1 LNHDA and CDR2 SQIVND (reference sequence). V was clipped by 5 bases and J by 3 bases, with 7 bases between them. Treatment of the sample: randomized to nivolumab then ipilimumab (arm A) or the reverse (arm B). DNA-damaging chemotherapy had not been given to any patient beforehand. The genes are TRBV19 and TRBJ2-2; perhaps TRBD2 as D (6 bases). The sequence was collected from a human donor with melanoma. Sequencing used tumor tissue (inferred from file names), obtained from a patient given nivolumab and ipilimumab in sequence. The CDR3 coding sequence is TGTGCCAGTAGTCGGGGGTACACCGGGGAGCTGTTTTTT. Amino acids: CASSRGYTGELFF.